The T cell receptor beta chain described here comes from a study of T cell responses to AZD1222 COVID-19 vaccine. This table comes from immunoSEQ multiplex PCR, and its TCRdb copy is limited to in-frame clones, with some not included. Seen here are tens of thousands of clones, roughly 90% observed once, and the top ten hold around 45%. The length of the CDR3 is 12 residues. Germline V gene lookup returns CDR1 SGHTS and CDR2 YDEGEE. Trimming took 4 bases from V and 3 from J, leaving 8 bases between them. The J gene is TRBJ2-7, the V gene TRBV5-8; D gene uncertain. The sequences come from peripheral blood, collected on day 0 of AZD1222 vaccination. The receptor's source is an adult in good health. The CDR3: CASSRTRYEQYF. As DNA, the CDR3 is TGTGCCAGCAGCCGGACCCGCTACGAGCAGTACTTC.